This T cell receptor beta chain was captured by sequencing in a study of blood T cells in healthy people across ages. Findings and limits, study-wide: As age increased, TCR beta diversity per million T cells fell in a roughly linear fashion.

Using a J-beta primer mix together with a sample-barcoded 5' primer, a second PCR was run for roughly 6 to 11 cycles. TCRdb itself ran the 5' RACE reads through MiXCR, one entry per CDR3 protein. The sample shows approximately 800,000 distinct CDR3 sequences, about 26% of them seen only once. The CDR3 consists of 16 residues. Trimming cost V 1 base and J 2 bases, with 16 bases left between them. Germline lookup yields CDR1 SQVTM and CDR2 ANQGSEA. Notes on this clonotype: Its cognate antigen is unknown.

This sample was also put to use in a study of T cells of mothers and their children. That report notes: Researchers report slightly higher, though non-significant, overlap in related mother-child pairs than in unrelated pairs.

Sample: blood. The origin of this receptor is a boy younger than 18 in good health. J is TRBJ2-3 and V is TRBV29-1; possible D gene TRBD2, 7 bases. The CDR3 coding sequence is TGCAGCGTTGAAGCCGTGACGGGGGGCAACACAGATACGCAGTATTTT. As protein: CSVEAVTGGNTDTQYF.